Shown below are 27 T cell receptor beta chains from a single sample sequenced in a study of T-cell memory formation after mild COVID-19. Each CDR3 protein gets one entry after TCRdb re-called the 5' RACE reads with MiXCR. In the table there are hundreds of thousands of distinct CDR3 sequences, roughly 25% of which are singletons. Sequenced sample: PBMCs or a T cell subset sorted from them (not recorded which). These TCRs come from an adult woman who had mild COVID-19 (a few samples of this study predate the infection). Cell type and time point are not known.

This clonotype has just a few counts. The chain carries TRBV29-1 and TRBJ2-3; D is undetermined. The length of the CDR3 is 14 residues. Germline lookup yields CDR1 SQVTM and CDR2 ANQGSEA. Trimming removed 4 bases at V and 4 bases at J, with 15 bases between. The CDR3 DNA sequence: TGCAGCGTTGGCCCTTCCTTTCGCCCAGATACGCAGTATTTT. Amino acid sequence: CSVGPSFRPDTQYF.

The J gene is TRBJ2-1, the V gene TRBV24-1, with unresolved D. The V and J ends lost 5 bases and 9 bases respectively, with 10 bases between them. The CDR3 totals 12 residues. Germline CDR1 and CDR2: KGHDR and SFDVKD. This CDR3 reads CATSVGSFEQFF. The DNA for the CDR3 is TGTGCCACCAGTGTGGGGTCGTTTGAGCAGTTCTTC.

This clonotype was observed many times. The chain links TRBV29-1 to TRBJ2-5; TRBD2 aligns across 12 bases. V was clipped by 2 bases and J by 4 bases; unmatched bases: 5. This CDR3 has 15 amino acids. Germline CDR1 SQVTM, CDR2 ANQGSEA. The CDR3 here is CSVETRLAGVETQYF. The CDR3, as DNA: TGCAGCGTTGAAACCCGACTAGCGGGGGTAGAGACCCAGTACTTC.

This clonotype was found many times. This chain links TRBV6-1 with TRBJ1-1, with D perhaps TRBD1 (6 bases). Deletions cut 6 bases from V and 2 bases from J, with 10 bases between. CDR1 and CDR2 from the germline V gene are MNHNS and SASEGT. CDR3 length equals 13 residues. CDR3 nucleotide sequence: TGTGCCAGCAGCTGGGGACAAAACACTGAAGCTTTCTTT. Translating gives CASSWGQNTEAFF.

V gene TRBV7-9 combines with J gene TRBJ2-1; D is ambiguous. Deletions cut 5 bases from V and 4 bases from J, with 12 bases between. Germline CDR1 reads SEHNR; CDR2 reads FQNEAQ (reference sequence). CDR3 length equals 14 residues. In nucleotides, the CDR3 is TGTGCCAGCAGCACGGCCGGTGGGTACAATGAGCAGTTCTTC. Protein sequence: CASSTAGGYNEQFF.

This clonotype was observed a few times. The chain carries TRBV27 and TRBJ2-1; TRBD2 agrees at 13 bases. CDR3 length: 15 residues. V shed 5 bases, J shed 7 bases, and the junction held 5 bases outside the gene matches. The germline gives CDR1 MNHEY, CDR2 SMNVEV (reference sequence). The CDR3 DNA is TGTGCCAGCAGTCCGGGGACTAGCGGGAATAATGAGCAGTTCTTC. The encoded protein is CASSPGTSGNNEQFF.

This clonotype was counted only a few times. The chain uses TRBV29-1 and TRBJ2-3; D gene unclear. Germline CDR1 SQVTM, CDR2 ANQGSEA. CDR3 length equals 10 residues. The V gene lost 7 bases and the J gene lost 3 bases, with 5 bases spanning the gap. CDR3 coding DNA: TGCAGCGCCGAAACAGATACGCAGTATTTT. It specifies CSAETDTQYF.

This clonotype was detected a few times. It is unclear where the CDR3 begins or ends on the DNA, so no DNA is shown, and the CDR3 is as TCRdb lists it. CDR3 region: CASSARKLPMKNCFF. The chain uses TRBV2 and TRBJ1-4. Termini included, the CDR3 measures 15 amino acids. Germline V gene lookup returns CDR1 SNHLY and CDR2 FYNNEI.

This clonotype was counted a few times. The J gene is TRBJ2-1, the V gene TRBV12-3 or TRBV12-4, with D hard to call. The CDR3 sequence is 12 residues long. Deletions cut 9 bases from V and 0 bases from J, with 6 bases between. The CDR3 loop is CASDGSYNEQFF. CDR3 DNA sequence: TGTGCCAGTGACGGCTCCTACAATGAGCAGTTCTTC.

J is TRBJ1-5 and V is TRBV23-1; D gene ambiguous. TRBV23-1 is reported as an ORF; its role is uncertain. The CDR3 loop spans 14 amino acids. Trimming left V 0 bases short and J 2 bases short, with 5 bases between. CDR3 nucleotide sequence: TGCGCCAGCAGTCAATCACGTTGCAATCAGCCCCAGCATTTT. It encodes CASSQSRCNQPQHF.

This clonotype was observed a handful of times. The V call is TRBV15, the J call TRBJ2-7; 14 nucleotides agree with TRBD2. The V gene end was trimmed by 5 bases and the J gene end by 4 bases; junction bases not matched to a gene: 4. The CDR3 contains 15 residues. CDR1 is LNHNV and CDR2 is YYDKDF in the germline V gene (reference sequence). CDR3 protein: CATSRGLAGGYEQYF. The CDR3 nucleotides read TGTGCCACCAGCCGAGGACTAGCGGGAGGTTACGAGCAGTACTTC.

This clonotype was detected only a few times. The chain is built from TRBV6-5 and TRBJ2-7, with TRBD2 matching 10 bases. Germline V gene lookup returns CDR1 MNHEY and CDR2 SVGAGI. The ends lost 6 bases at V and 4 bases at J; junction bases unmatched: 12. The CDR3 is made up of 16 amino acids. For the CDR3, the DNA is TGTGCCAGCAGCCAGGGGTCTAGCGGGAGCGGGTACGAGCAGTACTTC. It is translated as CASSQGSSGSGYEQYF.

This clonotype has a single count. This chain joins TRBV20-1 and TRBJ1-1, with TRBD1 matching over 7 bases. CDR1 and CDR2 from the germline V gene are DFQATT and SNEGSKA (reference sequence). Unmatched junction bases numbered 10, after V lost 6 bases and J lost 6 bases. The CDR3 has 13 residues. The CDR3, as DNA: TGCAGTGCCCATTTAGGGGGCTACCCTGAAGCTTTCTTT. Amino acid sequence: CSAHLGGYPEAFF.

The J gene is TRBJ2-1, the V gene TRBV28; 12 bases match TRBD2. CDR1 MDHEN and CDR2 SYDVKM come from the germline V gene. The V segment lost 4 bases and the J segment 6 bases; nucleotides outside the gene matches: 4. There are 15 residues in the CDR3. The DNA of the CDR3 is TGTGCCAGCAGTTCCCCGACTAGCGGGAGCAATGAGCAGTTCTTC. Translating it yields CASSSPTSGSNEQFF.

The rearrangement links TRBV11-2 to TRBJ2-3; D not certain. The ends were cut back, 3 bases at V and 8 bases at J, with 6 bases in the middle. Germline CDR1 reads SGHAT; CDR2 reads FQNNGV. The CDR3 covers 11 residues. For the CDR3, the DNA is TGTGCCAGCAGCTTGCCGCCTACGCAGTATTTT. This translates into CASSLPPTQYF.

The gene calls are TRBV5-1 and TRBJ2-3; 7 bases agree with TRBD1. The CDR3 is made up of 17 amino acids. Trimming took 3 bases from V and 0 from J; bases not matched to a gene: 10. Per the germline V gene, CDR1 is SGHRS and CDR2 is YFSETQ. The CDR3 spells CASSWGRQGFSTDTQYF. For the CDR3, the DNA is TGCGCCAGCAGCTGGGGCCGACAGGGCTTTAGCACAGATACGCAGTATTTT. The whole variable domain, remainder taken from reference TRBV5-1 and TRBJ2-3, is KAGVTQTPRYLIKTRGQQVTLSCSPISGHRSVSWYQQTPGQGLQFLFEYFSETQRNKGNFPGRFSGRQFSNSRSEMNVSTLELGDSALYLCASSWGRQGFSTDTQYFGPGTRLTVL.

This clonotype has more than one count but fewer than ten. This rearrangement joins TRBV13 to TRBJ2-3, with 8 bases aligning to TRBD2. J lost 6 bases, V lost 0 bases, and 11 bases had no gene match. This CDR3 comprises 17 residues. Germline assignment: CDR1 PRHDT and CDR2 FYEKMQ (reference sequence). CDR3 sequence: CASSLGPGLAGTDTQYF. The CDR3 DNA reads as TGTGCCAGCAGCTTAGGCCCGGGGCTAGCGGGTACGGATACGCAGTATTTT.

V usage is TRBV7-9 and J usage is TRBJ2-5; TRBD2 might be the D (6 bases). Germline CDR1 SEHNR, CDR2 FQNEAQ (reference sequence). The V gene lost 5 bases and the J gene lost 5 bases, with 18 bases spanning the gap. This CDR3 region has 15 residues. The CDR3 loop is CASSPDYPGRETQYF. In DNA form, the CDR3 reads TGTGCCAGCAGCCCGGACTACCCGGGGAGGGAGACCCAGTACTTC.

This chain uses TRBV6-2 or TRBV6-3 with TRBJ1-1; D remains unclear. This CDR3 has 14 residues. Germline CDR1 is MNHEY and CDR2 is SVGEGT. Trimming took 2 bases from V and 5 from J, leaving 12 bases between them. CDR3 coding DNA: TGTGCCAGCAGTTACGGAGGTGGGGAGACTGAAGCTTTCTTT. It is translated as CASSYGGGETEAFF.

CDR3: CASSYGSGSGYTF. CDR3 in DNA: TGTGCCAGCAGTTACGGTTCAGGGTCAGGCTACACCTTC. The V and J genes are TRBV6-5 and TRBJ1-2; tentative D call: TRBD1 (5 bases). CDR3 length equals 13 residues. Looked up from germline, CDR1 is MNHEY and CDR2 is SVGAGI. Trimming removed 2 bases at V and 8 bases at J, with 12 bases between.

The table lists this clonotype with a few counts. The J gene is TRBJ2-2, the V gene TRBV5-6; D ambiguous. The CDR3 loop spans 13 amino acids. Germline CDR1 and CDR2: SGHDT and YYEEEE. V was clipped by 0 bases and J by 6 bases, with 6 bases between them. This chain's CDR3 is CASSLVPSGELFF. In DNA, the CDR3 is TGTGCCAGCAGCTTGGTACCGTCCGGGGAGCTGTTTTTT. The variable domain in full, completed from reference TRBV5-6 and TRBJ2-2, reads DAGVTQSPTHLIKTRGQQVTLRCSPKSGHDTVSWYQQALGQGPQFIFQYYEEEERQRGNFPDRFSGHQFPNYSSELNVNALLLGDSALYLCASSLVPSGELFFGEGSRLTVL.

This clonotype was seen a handful of times. CDR3 sequence reads: CSVEDPGLTDTYEQYF. CDR3 nucleotide sequence: TGCAGCGTTGAAGACCCGGGTCTTACCGATACCTACGAGCAGTACTTC. The chain links TRBV29-1 to TRBJ2-7, with D unclear. This CDR3 spans 16 amino acids. Germline V gene sequence: CDR1 SQVTM, CDR2 ANQGSEA. The V gene lost 0 bases and the J gene lost 2 bases, with 17 bases spanning the gap.

This clonotype has a count of ten or more. The chain couples TRBV18 to TRBJ2-7, with 12 bases matching TRBD2. Looked up from germline, CDR1 is KGHSH and CDR2 is LQKENI. V lost 3 bases and J lost 2; bases outside the gene matches: 2. The CDR3 contains 15 residues. The CDR3, as DNA: TGTGCCAGCTCACCTCTAGCGGGGGGGGCCTACGAGCAGTACTTC. Its protein is CASSPLAGGAYEQYF.

The rearrangement links TRBV7-9 to TRBJ1-1; perhaps TRBD1 as D (5 bases). The CDR3 is 17 amino acids. Germline V gene sequence: CDR1 SEHNR, CDR2 FQNEAQ (reference sequence). V was clipped by 2 bases and J by 3 bases, with 19 bases between them. CDR3 sequence reads: CASSLSRGWGLDTEAFF. The DNA for the CDR3 is TGTGCCAGCAGCTTATCAAGAGGCTGGGGGTTAGACACTGAAGCTTTCTTT.

There are a few counts of this clonotype. The rearrangement joins TRBV5-1 to TRBJ2-7, with 8 positions matching TRBD1. This CDR3 comprises 15 residues. J gave up 1 base and V 0 bases, and 3 bases lay outside the gene matches. Germline V lookup: CDR1 SGHRS, CDR2 YFSETQ. In DNA form, the CDR3 reads TGCGCCAGCAGCTTGGAACAGGGGGGTTCCTACGAGCAGTACTTC. The encoded protein is CASSLEQGGSYEQYF.

The chain combines TRBV18 with TRBJ2-3; a possible D gene is TRBD1 (7 bases). The length of the CDR3 is 16 residues. CDR1 KGHSH and CDR2 LQKENI come from the germline V gene. The germline V and J ends were trimmed by 2 bases and 4 bases, with 16 bases remaining between them. The CDR3 protein is CASSPAQGGVADTQYF. CDR3 in DNA: TGTGCCAGCTCACCAGCTCAGGGGGGCGTGGCAGATACGCAGTATTTT. Supplemented by reference TRBV18 and TRBJ2-3, the full variable domain reads NAGVMQNPRHLVRRRGQEARLRCSPMKGHSHVYWYRQLPEEGLKFMVYLQKENIIDESGMPKERFSAEFPKEGPSILRIQQVVRGDSAAYFCASSPAQGGVADTQYFGPGTRLTVL.

The chain combines TRBV7-3 with TRBJ2-2; TRBD1 agrees at 10 bases. J lost 7 bases, V lost 5 bases, and 10 bases had no gene match. The CDR3 has 16 residues. Germline V gene lookup returns CDR1 SGHTA and CDR2 FQGTGA. The CDR3 reads CASSTQTGGLGGELFF. Written as DNA, the CDR3 is TGTGCCAGCAGCACCCAGACAGGGGGCCTCGGCGGGGAGCTGTTTTTT.